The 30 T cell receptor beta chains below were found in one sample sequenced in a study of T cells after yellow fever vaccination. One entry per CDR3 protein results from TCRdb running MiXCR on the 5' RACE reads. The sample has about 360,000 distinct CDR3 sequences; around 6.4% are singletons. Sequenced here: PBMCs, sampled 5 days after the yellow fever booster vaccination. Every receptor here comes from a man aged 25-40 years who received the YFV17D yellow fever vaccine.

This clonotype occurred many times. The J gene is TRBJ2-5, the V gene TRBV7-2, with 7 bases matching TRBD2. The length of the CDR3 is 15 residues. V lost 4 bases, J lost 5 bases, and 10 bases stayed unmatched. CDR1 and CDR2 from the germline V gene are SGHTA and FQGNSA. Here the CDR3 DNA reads TGTGCCAGCAGCTCCGGACTAGGCAGTCGGGAGACCCAGTACTTC. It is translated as CASSSGLGSRETQYF.

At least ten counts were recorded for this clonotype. CDR3 bases: TGTGCCTGGAGTGCCGGGACAGGGGGCTACTATGGCTACACCTTC. This encodes CAWSAGTGGYYGYTF. The chain recombines TRBV30 with TRBJ1-2; 12 bases map to TRBD1. Unmatched junction bases numbered 3, after V lost 1 base and J lost 3 bases. This CDR3 is 15 amino acids long. The V gene's germline CDR1 is GTSNPN and CDR2 SVGIG (reference sequence).

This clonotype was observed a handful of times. In DNA form, the CDR3 reads TGTGCCAGCAAGATGAGGGGTGAGAACACTGAAGCTTTCTTT. This codes for CASKMRGENTEAFF. The chain links TRBV6-1 to TRBJ1-1, with D possibly TRBD1 on 5 matching bases. Trimming took off 7 bases at V and 1 base at J, with 13 bases between the two ends. This CDR3 region has 14 residues. Germline V gene sequence: CDR1 MNHNS, CDR2 SASEGT.

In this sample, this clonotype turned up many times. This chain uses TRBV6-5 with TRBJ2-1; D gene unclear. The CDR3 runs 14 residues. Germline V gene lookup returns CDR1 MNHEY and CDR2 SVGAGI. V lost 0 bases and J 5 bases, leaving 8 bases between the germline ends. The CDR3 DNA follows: TGTGCCAGCAGTTACTCAGCGTCTAACAATGAGCAGTTCTTC. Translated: CASSYSASNNEQFF.

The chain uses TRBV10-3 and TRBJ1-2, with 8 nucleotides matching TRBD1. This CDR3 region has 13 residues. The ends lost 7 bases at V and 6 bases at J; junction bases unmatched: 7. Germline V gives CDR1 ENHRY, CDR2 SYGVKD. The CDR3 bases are TGTGCCATCAAGCAACAGGGGGAGCATGGCTACACCTTC. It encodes CAIKQQGEHGYTF.

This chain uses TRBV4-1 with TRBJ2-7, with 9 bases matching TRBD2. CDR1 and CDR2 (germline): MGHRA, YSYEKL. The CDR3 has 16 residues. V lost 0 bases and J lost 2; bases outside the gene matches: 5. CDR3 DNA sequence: TGCGCCAGCAGCCAAGATCAGGCTAGCGGGGCCTACGAGCAGTACTTC. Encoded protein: CASSQDQASGAYEQYF.

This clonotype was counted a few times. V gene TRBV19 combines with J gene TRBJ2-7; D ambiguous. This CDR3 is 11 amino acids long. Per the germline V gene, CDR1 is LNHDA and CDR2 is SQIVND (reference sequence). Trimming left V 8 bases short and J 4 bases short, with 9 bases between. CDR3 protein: CASHDGYEQYF. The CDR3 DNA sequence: TGTGCCAGTCACGACGGATACGAGCAGTACTTC.

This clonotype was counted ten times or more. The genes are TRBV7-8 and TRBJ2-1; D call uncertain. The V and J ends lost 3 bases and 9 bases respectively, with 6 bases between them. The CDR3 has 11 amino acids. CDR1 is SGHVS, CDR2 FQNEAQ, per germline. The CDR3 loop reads CASSFHSEQFF. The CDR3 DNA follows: TGTGCCAGCAGCTTTCATAGTGAGCAGTTCTTC.

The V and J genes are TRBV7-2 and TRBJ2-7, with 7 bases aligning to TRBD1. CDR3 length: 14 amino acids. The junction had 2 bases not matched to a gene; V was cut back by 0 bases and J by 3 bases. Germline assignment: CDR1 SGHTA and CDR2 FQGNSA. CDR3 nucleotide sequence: TGTGCCAGCAGCTTAGCAGGGGACAGCTACGAGCAGTACTTC. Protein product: CASSLAGDSYEQYF.

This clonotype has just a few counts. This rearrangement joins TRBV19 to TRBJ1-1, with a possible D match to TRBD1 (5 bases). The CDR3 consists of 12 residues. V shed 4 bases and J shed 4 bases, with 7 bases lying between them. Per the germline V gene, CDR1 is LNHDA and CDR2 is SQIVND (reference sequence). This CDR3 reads CASSTGTTEAFF. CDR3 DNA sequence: TGTGCCAGTAGTACAGGGACCACTGAAGCTTTCTTT.

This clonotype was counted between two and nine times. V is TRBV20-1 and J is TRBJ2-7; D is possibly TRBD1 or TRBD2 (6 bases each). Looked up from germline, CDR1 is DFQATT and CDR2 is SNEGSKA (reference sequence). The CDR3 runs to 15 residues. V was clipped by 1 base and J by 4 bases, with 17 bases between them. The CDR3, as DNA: TGCAGTGCTAGAGGGGGCGGAGGGGGATCTTACGAGCAGTACTTC. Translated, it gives CSARGGGGGSYEQYF.

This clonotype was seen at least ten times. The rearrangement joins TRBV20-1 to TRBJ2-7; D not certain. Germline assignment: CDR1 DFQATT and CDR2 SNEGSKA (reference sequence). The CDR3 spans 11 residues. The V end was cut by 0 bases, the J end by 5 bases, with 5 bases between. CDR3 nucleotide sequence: TGCAGTGCTAGAGATGCTGACGAGCAGTACTTC. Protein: CSARDADEQYF.

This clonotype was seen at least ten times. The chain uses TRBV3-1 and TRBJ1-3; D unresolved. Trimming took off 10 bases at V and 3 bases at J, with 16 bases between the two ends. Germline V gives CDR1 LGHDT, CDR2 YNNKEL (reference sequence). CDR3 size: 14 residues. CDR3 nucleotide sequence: TGTGCCACCGCTAATGGCGTGCGTGGAAACACCATATATTTT. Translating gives CATANGVRGNTIYF. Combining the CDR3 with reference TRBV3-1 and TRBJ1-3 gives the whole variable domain DTAVSQTPKYLVTQMGNDKSIKCEQNLGHDTMYWYKQDSKKFLKIMFSYNNKELIINETVPNRFSPKSPDKAHLNLHINSLELGDSAVYFCATANGVRGNTIYFGEGSWLTVV.

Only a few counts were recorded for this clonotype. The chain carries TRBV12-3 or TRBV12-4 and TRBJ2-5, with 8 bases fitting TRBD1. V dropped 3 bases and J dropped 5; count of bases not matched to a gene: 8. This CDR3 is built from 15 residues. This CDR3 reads CASSFWAGGHETQYF. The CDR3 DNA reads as TGTGCCAGCAGTTTTTGGGCAGGGGGCCACGAGACCCAGTACTTC.

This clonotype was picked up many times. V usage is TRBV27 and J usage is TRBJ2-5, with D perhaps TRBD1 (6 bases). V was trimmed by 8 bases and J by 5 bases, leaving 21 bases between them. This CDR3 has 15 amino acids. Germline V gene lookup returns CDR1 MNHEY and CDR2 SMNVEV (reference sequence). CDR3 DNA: TGTGCCAGCGGGTTGCCGACAGGAATGATGGAGACCCAGTACTTC. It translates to CASGLPTGMMETQYF.

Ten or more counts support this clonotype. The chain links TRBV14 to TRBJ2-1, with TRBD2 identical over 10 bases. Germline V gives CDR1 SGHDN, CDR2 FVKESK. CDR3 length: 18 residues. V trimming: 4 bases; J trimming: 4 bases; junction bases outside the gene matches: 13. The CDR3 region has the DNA TGTGCCAGCAGCCCCCACGGGGGAGCGGGAGGGTCATACAATGAGCAGTTCTTC. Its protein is CASSPHGGAGGSYNEQFF.

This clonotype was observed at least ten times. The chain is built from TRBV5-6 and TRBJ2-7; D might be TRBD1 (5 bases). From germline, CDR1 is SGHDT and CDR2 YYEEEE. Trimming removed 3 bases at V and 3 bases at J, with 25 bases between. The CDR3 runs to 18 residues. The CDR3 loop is CASSSTADSWALSYEQYF. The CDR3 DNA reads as TGTGCCAGCAGCTCGACGGCAGACAGCTGGGCACTAAGCTACGAGCAGTACTTC.

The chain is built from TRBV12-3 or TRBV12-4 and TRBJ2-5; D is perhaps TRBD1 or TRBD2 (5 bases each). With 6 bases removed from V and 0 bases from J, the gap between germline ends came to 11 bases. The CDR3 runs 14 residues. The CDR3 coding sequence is TGTGCCAGCAGGGGGGTTGCGTACCAAGAGACCCAGTACTTC. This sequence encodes CASRGVAYQETQYF.

CDR3 sequence: CASSVAAGTSGNNEQFF. Written as DNA, the CDR3 is TGTGCCAGCAGCGTCGCCGCCGGGACTAGCGGCAACAATGAGCAGTTCTTC. The J gene is TRBJ2-1, the V gene TRBV9; 11 bases are shared with TRBD2. This CDR3 comprises 17 residues. V lost 2 bases and J lost 5; bases outside the gene matches: 9. Per the germline V gene, CDR1 is SGDLS and CDR2 is YYNGEE.

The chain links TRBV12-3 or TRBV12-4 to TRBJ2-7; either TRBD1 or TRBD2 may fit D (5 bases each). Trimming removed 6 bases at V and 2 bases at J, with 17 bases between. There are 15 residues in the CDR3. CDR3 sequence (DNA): TGTGCCAGCAGGCCGCAGGGACGGAAAACCTACGAGCAGTACTTC. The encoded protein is CASRPQGRKTYEQYF.

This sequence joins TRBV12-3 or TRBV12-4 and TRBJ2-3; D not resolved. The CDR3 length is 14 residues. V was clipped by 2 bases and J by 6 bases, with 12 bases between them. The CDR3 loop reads CASSLWAESDTQYF. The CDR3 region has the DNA TGTGCCAGCAGTTTATGGGCGGAGAGCGATACGCAGTATTTT.

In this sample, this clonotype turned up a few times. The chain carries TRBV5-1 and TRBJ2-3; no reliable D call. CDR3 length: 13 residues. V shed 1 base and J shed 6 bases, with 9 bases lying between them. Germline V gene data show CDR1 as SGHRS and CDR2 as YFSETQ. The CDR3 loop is CASSLTLKDTQYF. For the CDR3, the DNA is TGCGCCAGCAGCTTGACCCTAAAGGATACGCAGTATTTT.

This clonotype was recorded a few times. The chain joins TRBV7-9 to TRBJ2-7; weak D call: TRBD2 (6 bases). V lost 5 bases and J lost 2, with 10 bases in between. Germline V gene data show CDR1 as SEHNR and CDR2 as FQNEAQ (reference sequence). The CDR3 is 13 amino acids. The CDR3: CASSRGGTYEQYF. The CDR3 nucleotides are TGTGCCAGCAGCCGAGGAGGGACCTACGAGCAGTACTTC.

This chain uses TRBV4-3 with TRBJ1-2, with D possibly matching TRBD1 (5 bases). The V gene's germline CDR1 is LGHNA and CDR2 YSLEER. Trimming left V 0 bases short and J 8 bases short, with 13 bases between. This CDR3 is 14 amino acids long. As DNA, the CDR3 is TGCGCCAGCAGCCAAGAATCAGGGACGGGGGGCTACACCTTC. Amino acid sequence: CASSQESGTGGYTF.

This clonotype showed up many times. This chain's CDR3 is CASSPGTGSSGANVLTF. CDR3 nucleotide sequence: TGTGCCAGCAGTCCCGGGACAGGGTCCTCTGGGGCCAACGTCCTGACTTTC. V usage is TRBV12-3 or TRBV12-4 and J usage is TRBJ2-6; 9 nucleotides align to TRBD1. The CDR3 contains 17 residues. J was trimmed by 0 bases and V by 5 bases; bases with no gene match: 5.

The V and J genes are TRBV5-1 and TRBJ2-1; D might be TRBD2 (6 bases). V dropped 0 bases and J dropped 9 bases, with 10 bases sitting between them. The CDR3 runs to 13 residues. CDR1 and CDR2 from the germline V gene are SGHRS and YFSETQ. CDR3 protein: CASSLGLGGEQFF. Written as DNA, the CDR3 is TGCGCCAGCAGCTTGGGACTAGGCGGTGAGCAGTTCTTC.

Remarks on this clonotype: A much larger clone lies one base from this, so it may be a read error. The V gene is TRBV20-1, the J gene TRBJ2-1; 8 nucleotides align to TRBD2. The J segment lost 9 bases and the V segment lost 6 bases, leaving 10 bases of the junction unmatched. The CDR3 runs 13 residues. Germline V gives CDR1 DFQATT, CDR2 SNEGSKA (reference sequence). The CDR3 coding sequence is TGCAGTGCAAAGCGGGAGTTTTATGGTGAGCAGTTCTTC. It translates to CSAKREFYGEQFF.

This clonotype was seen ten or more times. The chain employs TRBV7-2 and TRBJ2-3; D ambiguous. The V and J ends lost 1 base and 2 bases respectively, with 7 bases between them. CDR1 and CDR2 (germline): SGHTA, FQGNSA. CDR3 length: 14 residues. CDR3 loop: CASSLVAATDTQYF. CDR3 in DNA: TGTGCCAGCAGCTTAGTCGCGGCCACAGATACGCAGTATTTT.

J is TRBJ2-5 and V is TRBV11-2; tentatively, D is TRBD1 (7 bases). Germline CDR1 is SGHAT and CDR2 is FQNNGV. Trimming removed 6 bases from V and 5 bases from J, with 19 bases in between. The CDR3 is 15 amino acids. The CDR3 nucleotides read TGTGCCAGCAGAGAGGCAGGGGGGAGTGTTGAGACCCAGTACTTC. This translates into CASREAGGSVETQYF.

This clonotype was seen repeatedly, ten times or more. CDR3 loop: CSLAPVGRNEQFF. The CDR3 DNA sequence: TGCAGCCTTGCCCCAGTGGGTCGCAATGAGCAGTTCTTC. V is TRBV29-1 and J is TRBJ2-1; the D is unclear. The V gene lost 8 bases and the J gene lost 6 bases, with 17 bases spanning the gap. Germline V CDR1 and CDR2: SQVTM, ANQGSEA. This CDR3 has 13 amino acids.